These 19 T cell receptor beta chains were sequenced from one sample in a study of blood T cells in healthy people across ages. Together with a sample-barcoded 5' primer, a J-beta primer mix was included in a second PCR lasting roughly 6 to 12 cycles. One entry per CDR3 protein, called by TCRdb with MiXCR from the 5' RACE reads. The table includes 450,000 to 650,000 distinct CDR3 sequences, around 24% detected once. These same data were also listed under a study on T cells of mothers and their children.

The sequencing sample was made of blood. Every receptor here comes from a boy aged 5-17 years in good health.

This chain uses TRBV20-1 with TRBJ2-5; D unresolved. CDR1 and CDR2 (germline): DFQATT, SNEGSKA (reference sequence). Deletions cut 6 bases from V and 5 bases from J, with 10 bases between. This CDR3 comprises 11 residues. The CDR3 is CSAPPGETQYF. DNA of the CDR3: TGCAGTGCCCCTCCCGGTGAGACCCAGTACTTC.

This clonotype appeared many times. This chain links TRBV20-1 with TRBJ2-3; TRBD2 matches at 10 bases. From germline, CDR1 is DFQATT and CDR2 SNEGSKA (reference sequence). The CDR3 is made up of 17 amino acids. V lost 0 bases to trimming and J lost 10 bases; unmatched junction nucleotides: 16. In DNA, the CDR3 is TGCAGTGCTAGAGATCGAGTCCAGCGGGGGGGCCTGATGGCGCAGTATTTT. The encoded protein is CSARDRVQRGGLMAQYF.

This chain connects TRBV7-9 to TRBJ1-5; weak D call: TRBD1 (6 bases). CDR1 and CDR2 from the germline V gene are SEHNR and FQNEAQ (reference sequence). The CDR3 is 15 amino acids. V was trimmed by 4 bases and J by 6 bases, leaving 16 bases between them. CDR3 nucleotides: TGTGCCAGCAGCTCCGGACAGAGCACGAGTCAGCCCCAGCATTTT. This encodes CASSSGQSTSQPQHF.

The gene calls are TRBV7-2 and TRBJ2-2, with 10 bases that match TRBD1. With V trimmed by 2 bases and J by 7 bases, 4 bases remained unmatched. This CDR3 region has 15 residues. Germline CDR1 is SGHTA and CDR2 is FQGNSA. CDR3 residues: CASSLRQGANGELFF. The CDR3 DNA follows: TGTGCCAGCAGCTTACGACAGGGGGCAAACGGGGAGCTGTTTTTT.

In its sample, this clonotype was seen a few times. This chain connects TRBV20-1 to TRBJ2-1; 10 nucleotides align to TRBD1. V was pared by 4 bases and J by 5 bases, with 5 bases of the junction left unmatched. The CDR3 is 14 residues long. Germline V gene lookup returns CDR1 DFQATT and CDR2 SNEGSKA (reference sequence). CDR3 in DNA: TGCAGTGCTACCAGCGGGACAGGGGACAATGAGCAGTTCTTC. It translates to CSATSGTGDNEQFF.

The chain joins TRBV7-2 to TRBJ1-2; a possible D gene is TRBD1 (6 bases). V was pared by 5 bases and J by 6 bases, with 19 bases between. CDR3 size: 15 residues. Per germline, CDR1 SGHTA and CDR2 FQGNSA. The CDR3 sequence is CASSRALGGGNGYTF. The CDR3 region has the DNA TGTGCCAGCAGCAGGGCTTTAGGGGGGGGAAATGGCTACACCTTC. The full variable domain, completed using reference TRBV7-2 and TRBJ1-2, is GAGVSQSPSNKVTEKGKDVELRCDPISGHTALYWYRQSLGQGLEFLIYFQGNSAPDKSGLPSDRFSAERTGGSVSTLTIQRTQQEDSAVYLCASSRALGGGNGYTFGSGTRLTVV.

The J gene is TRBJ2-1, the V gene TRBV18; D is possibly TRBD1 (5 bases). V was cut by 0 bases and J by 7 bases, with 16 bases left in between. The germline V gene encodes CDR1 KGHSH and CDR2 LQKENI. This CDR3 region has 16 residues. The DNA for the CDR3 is TGTGCCAGCTCACCACCGGACACCCTTTTACGGAATGAGCAGTTCTTC. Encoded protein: CASSPPDTLLRNEQFF.

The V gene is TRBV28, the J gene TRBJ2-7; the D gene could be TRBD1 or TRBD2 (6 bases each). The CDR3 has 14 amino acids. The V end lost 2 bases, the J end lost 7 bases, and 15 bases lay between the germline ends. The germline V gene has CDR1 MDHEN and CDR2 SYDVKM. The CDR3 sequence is CASSLKPLGGEQYF. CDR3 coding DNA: TGTGCCAGCAGTTTAAAGCCTTTAGGGGGGGAGCAGTACTTC.

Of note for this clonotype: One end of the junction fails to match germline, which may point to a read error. The CDR3 sequence: CSARQGHTDAFF. The DNA for the CDR3 is TGCAGTGCGAGACAGGGGCACACTGACGCTTTCTTT. The chain carries TRBV20-1 and TRBJ1-1, with TRBD1 matching 8 bases. The CDR3 contains 12 residues. Germline V gene sequence: CDR1 DFQATT, CDR2 SNEGSKA (reference sequence).

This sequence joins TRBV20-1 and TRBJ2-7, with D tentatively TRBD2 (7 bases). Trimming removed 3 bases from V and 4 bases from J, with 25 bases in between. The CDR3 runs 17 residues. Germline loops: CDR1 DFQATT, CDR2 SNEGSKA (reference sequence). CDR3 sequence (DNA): TGCAGTGCTAGTAGAGGGGGGGGACCCGAATCCCTATACGAGCAGTACTTC. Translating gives CSASRGGGPESLYEQYF.

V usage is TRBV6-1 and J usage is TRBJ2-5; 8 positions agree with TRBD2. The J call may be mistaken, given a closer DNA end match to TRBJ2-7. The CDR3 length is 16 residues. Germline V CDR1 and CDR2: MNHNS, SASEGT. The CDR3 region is CASRLRATGGSYEQYF. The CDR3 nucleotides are TGTGCCAGCAGGCTCCGAGCGACGGGAGGGTCCTACGAGCAGTACTTC.

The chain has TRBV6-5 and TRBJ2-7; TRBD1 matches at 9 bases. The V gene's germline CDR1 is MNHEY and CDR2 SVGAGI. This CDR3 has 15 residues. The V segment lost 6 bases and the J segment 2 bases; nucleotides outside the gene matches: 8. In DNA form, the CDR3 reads TGTGCCAGCAGCAACAGGGGGCAACAGGCCTACGAGCAGTACTTC. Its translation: CASSNRGQQAYEQYF.

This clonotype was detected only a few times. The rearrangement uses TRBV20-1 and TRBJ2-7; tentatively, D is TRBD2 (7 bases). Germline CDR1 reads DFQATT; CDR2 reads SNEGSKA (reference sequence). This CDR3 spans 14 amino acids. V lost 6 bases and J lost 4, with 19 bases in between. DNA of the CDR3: TGCAGTGCCCTGGGGGGGCAAGGGCGTTACGAGCAGTACTTC. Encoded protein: CSALGGQGRYEQYF.

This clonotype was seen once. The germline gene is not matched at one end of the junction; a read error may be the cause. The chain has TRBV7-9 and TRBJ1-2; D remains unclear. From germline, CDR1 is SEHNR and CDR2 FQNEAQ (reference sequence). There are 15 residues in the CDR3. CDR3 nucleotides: TGTGCCAGCAGCCGAGCTATGGCGGGGAACTACGGCTACACCTTC. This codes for CASSRAMAGNYGYTF.

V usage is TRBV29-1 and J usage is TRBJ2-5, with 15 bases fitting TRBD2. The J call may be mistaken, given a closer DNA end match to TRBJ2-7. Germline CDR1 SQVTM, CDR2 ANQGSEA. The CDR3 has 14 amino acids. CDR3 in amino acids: CSVAGTSGGNEQYF. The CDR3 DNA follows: TGCAGCGTCGCCGGGACTAGCGGGGGGAACGAGCAGTACTTC.

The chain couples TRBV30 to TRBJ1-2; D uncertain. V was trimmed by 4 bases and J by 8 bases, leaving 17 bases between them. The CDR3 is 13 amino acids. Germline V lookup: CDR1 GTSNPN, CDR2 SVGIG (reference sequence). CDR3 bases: TGTGCCTGGACCCAAGGGCTGGGTGGAGGCTACACCTTC. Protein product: CAWTQGLGGGYTF.

CDR3 nucleotides: TGTGCCAGCTCACAGGGACTGGGAGAGACCCAGTACTTC. Amino acid sequence: CASSQGLGETQYF. The chain combines TRBV18 with TRBJ2-5; D perhaps matches TRBD2 (6 bases). Trimming stripped 4 bases from V and 4 bases from J, with 10 bases between. This CDR3 has 13 amino acids. Germline CDR1 and CDR2: KGHSH and LQKENI.

CDR3 residues: CASSSGTAYGYTF. CDR3 bases: TGTGCCAGCAGTTCCGGGACAGCCTATGGCTACACCTTC. The chain combines TRBV27 with TRBJ1-2; TRBD1 agrees at 7 bases. V gave up 4 bases and J gave up 4 bases; unmatched junction bases: 3. Germline V gene sequence: CDR1 MNHEY, CDR2 SMNVEV (reference sequence). The CDR3 consists of 13 residues.

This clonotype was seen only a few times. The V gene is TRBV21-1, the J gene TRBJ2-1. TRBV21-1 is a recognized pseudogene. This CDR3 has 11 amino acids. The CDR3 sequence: CASSNPFEQFF. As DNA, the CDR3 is TGTGCCAGCAGCAACCCTTTCGAGCAGTTCTTC.